Each of the 15 T cell receptor beta chains below was sequenced from the same sample in a study of blood T cells in healthy people across ages. PCR was performed a second time for roughly 6 to 12 cycles using a sample-barcoded 5' primer and a J-beta primer mix. Using its own MiXCR run on the 5' RACE reads, TCRdb lists one record per CDR3 protein. Altogether 850,000 to 1,100,000 distinct CDR3 sequences are present, less than 45% being singletons, with the ten largest covering over 10%. Sequenced: blood. Receptors were obtained from a man younger than 35 in good health.

This chain uses TRBV27 with TRBJ2-3, with unresolved D. This CDR3 has 15 residues. Trimming shortened V by 5 bases and J by 0 bases, and 12 bases separated the two germline ends. Germline V gene sequence: CDR1 MNHEY, CDR2 SMNVEV (reference sequence). The CDR3: CASSPPPTSTDTQYF. CDR3 bases: TGTGCCAGCAGTCCCCCCCCCACTAGCACAGATACGCAGTATTTT.

This sequence joins TRBV12-3 or TRBV12-4 and TRBJ1-5; D not resolved. V was trimmed by 3 bases and J by 0 bases, leaving 9 bases between them. The CDR3 is 15 amino acids. CDR3 amino acids: CASSLEQDSNQPQHF. The CDR3 DNA sequence: TGTGCCAGCAGTTTGGAGCAGGATAGCAATCAGCCCCAGCATTTT.

This clonotype was picked up many times. CDR3 DNA sequence: TGCAGCGTTGAGACAGGGGTTTCGCAGACCCAGTACTTC. Its translation is CSVETGVSQTQYF. The chain joins TRBV29-1 to TRBJ2-5, with TRBD1 identical over 8 bases. The ends lost 3 bases at V and 6 bases at J; junction bases unmatched: 6. There are 13 residues in the CDR3. In germline, CDR1 is SQVTM, CDR2 ANQGSEA.

The gene calls are TRBV9 and TRBJ2-3, with 11 nucleotides matching TRBD2. Germline V gene lookup returns CDR1 SGDLS and CDR2 YYNGEE. V shed 1 base, J shed 4 bases, and the junction held 2 bases outside the gene matches. CDR3 length: 15 amino acids. In DNA form, the CDR3 reads TGTGCCAGCAGCGTATCGACTAGCGGGGCAGATACGCAGTATTTT. Translation: CASSVSTSGADTQYF.

This clonotype has a handful of counts. This chain links TRBV4-1 with TRBJ1-2; D is undetermined. CDR3 length: 16 residues. Germline assignment: CDR1 MGHRA and CDR2 YSYEKL. V gave up 1 base and J gave up 3 bases, with 15 bases separating them. CDR3 amino acids: CASSQAANSDYYGYTF. For the CDR3, the DNA is TGCGCCAGCAGCCAAGCTGCTAACAGCGACTACTATGGCTACACCTTC.

This clonotype was counted a few times. This chain's CDR3 is CASSFLRATSNQPQHF. DNA of the CDR3: TGTGCCAGCAGTTTCCTCAGGGCAACTAGCAATCAGCCCCAGCATTTT. The J gene is TRBJ1-5, the V gene TRBV12-3 or TRBV12-4, with D tentatively TRBD1 (5 bases). The CDR3 extends over 16 amino acids. V was cut by 3 bases and J by 0 bases, with 12 bases left in between.

The chain carries TRBV7-9 and TRBJ1-4; 8 bases line up with TRBD1. J was trimmed by 2 bases and V by 5 bases; bases with no gene match: 4. CDR1 is SEHNR, CDR2 FQNEAQ, per germline (reference sequence). CDR3 length equals 15 residues. The CDR3 loop reads CASSPRTGTNEKLFF. The CDR3 DNA sequence: TGTGCCAGCAGCCCGCGGACAGGGACTAATGAAAAACTGTTTTTT.

V gene TRBV5-1 combines with J gene TRBJ2-1; 9 bases are a match to TRBD1. This CDR3 region has 17 residues. Germline V CDR1 and CDR2: SGHRS, YFSETQ. After removal of 3 bases from V and 9 bases from J, the junction contained 16 bases not matched to a gene. The CDR3 protein is CASSSKTSGQGISEQFF. CDR3 in DNA: TGCGCCAGCAGCTCGAAAACCTCGGGACAGGGAATCAGTGAGCAGTTCTTC.

This clonotype has just a few counts. This rearrangement joins TRBV27 to TRBJ2-3, with 7 bases aligning to TRBD2. The J segment lost 2 bases and the V segment lost 5 bases, leaving 13 bases of the junction unmatched. Germline V gene data show CDR1 as MNHEY and CDR2 as SMNVEV (reference sequence). The CDR3 has 17 amino acids. The CDR3 loop reads CASSLRPGLAATDTQYF. CDR3 sequence (DNA): TGTGCCAGCAGTCTCCGCCCAGGGCTAGCGGCCACAGATACGCAGTATTTT.

The rearrangement uses TRBV5-1 and TRBJ2-2; 7 bases align to TRBD1. Trimming at V came to 5 bases and at J to 0 bases, leaving 4 bases not matched to a gene. CDR1 and CDR2 (germline): SGHRS, YFSETQ. This CDR3 has 15 residues. The CDR3 DNA reads as TGCGCCAGCAGAGATCAGGGGGCGAACACCGGGGAGCTGTTTTTT. It specifies CASRDQGANTGELFF.

This clonotype has only a few counts. The V gene is TRBV12-3 or TRBV12-4, the J gene TRBJ2-7; perhaps TRBD1 as D (6 bases). Between the trimmed V and J ends, which lost 2 bases and 0 bases, there was a span of 11 bases. The CDR3 is 15 residues long. The CDR3 DNA is TGTGCCAGCAGTTTAATAGTCAGGGGCTCCTACGAGCAGTACTTC. It encodes CASSLIVRGSYEQYF.

This clonotype has only a few counts. The gene calls are TRBV25-1 and TRBJ1-4; no clear D. V shed 1 base and J shed 7 bases, with 4 bases lying between them. CDR1 and CDR2 (germline): MGHDK, SYGVNS. This CDR3 contains 12 residues. The DNA of the CDR3 is TGTGCCAGCAGTGAATTTGGTGAAAAACTGTTTTTT. It translates to CASSEFGEKLFF.

In its sample, this clonotype was seen a few times. The chain uses TRBV12-3 or TRBV12-4 and TRBJ1-1; 8 bases align to TRBD1. V was clipped by 6 bases and J by 1 base; unmatched bases: 7. The CDR3 runs 15 residues. In nucleotides, the CDR3 is TGTGCCAGCAGCCGGGGACAGGAAGAGAACACTGAAGCTTTCTTT. Amino acids: CASSRGQEENTEAFF.

The chain joins TRBV6-6 to TRBJ2-3; maybe TRBD2 (6 bases). Germline V gives CDR1 MNHNY, CDR2 SVGAGI (reference sequence). V was pared by 2 bases and J by 0 bases, with 9 bases between. The CDR3 covers 15 residues. CDR3 nucleotide sequence: TGTGCCAGCAGTTACGGCGGGGACAGCACAGATACGCAGTATTTT. Its protein is CASSYGGDSTDTQYF.

This clonotype came up a few times. The gene calls are TRBV29-1 and TRBJ1-1; D is uncertain. The V and J ends lost 7 bases and 10 bases respectively, with 19 bases between them. This CDR3 is 12 amino acids long. Per germline, CDR1 SQVTM and CDR2 ANQGSEA. CDR3 coding DNA: TGCAGCGGCGACGTTTCTGGGGTGGGAGCTTTCTTT. As protein: CSGDVSGVGAFF.